This T cell receptor beta chain is drawn from a study of T cells in narcolepsy. Using immunoSEQ multiplex PCR, the repertoire was profiled, and TCRdb retains in-frame clones only, with some absent. This table holds over 10,000 clones, around 90% found once. This clone came up a few times. Sequenced material: CD45RA- memory CD4+ T cells from PBMCs. This receptor was identified in a human donor with narcolepsy.

The CDR3 region is CASSPRGGTGDTGELFF. The CDR3 DNA reads as TGTGCCAGCAGTCCCCGGGGGGGGACAGGGGACACCGGGGAGCTGTTTTTT. This chain uses TRBV6-4 with TRBJ2-2; 10 bases agree with TRBD1. CDR1 is MRHNA, CDR2 SNTAGT, per germline. J lost 3 bases, V lost 5 bases, and 9 bases had no gene match. There are 17 residues in the CDR3.